Listed here is a single TCR beta chain. Antigen unknown. Profiled with immunoSEQ multiplex PCR; TCRdb holds only in-frame clones, not every one. The repertoire holds tens of thousands of clones, with about four fifths as singletons. The CDR3 is 15 amino acids. J gave up 1 base and V 5 bases, and 7 bases lay outside the gene matches. From germline, CDR1 is SGHTA and CDR2 FQGTGA. This entry is derived from a study of a mutant IDH1 vaccine in newly diagnosed glioma. Study in general: Of the patients given treatment, about 62% were male and around 38% were female, and a mean age of around 38 years was recorded. Study observations and caveats: Induction of immune responses by the vaccine occurred in 85% to 95% of patients.

Time point: week 35, safety follow-up. In the vaccine, a single dose held 300 ug of the mutant IDH1 20-mer peptide, along with topical imiquimod. The rearrangement uses TRBV7-3 and TRBJ1-1, with TRBD1 matching over 7 bases. This clonotype originated in a middle-aged woman with glioma. Some clones in this sample may be carry-over from other donors' samples. The material was PBMCs, obtained from a glioma patient whose treatment included an IDH1 peptide vaccine. The CDR3 here is CASSPEGARNTEAFF. The CDR3 nucleotides read TGTGCCAGCAGCCCGGAGGGGGCCCGGAACACTGAAGCTTTCTTT.